This T cell receptor beta chain was recorded in a study of identical twins. General study results and limits: Findings depended on cross-sectional statistics rather than tracking the same donors.

From germline, CDR1 is DFQATT and CDR2 SNEGSKA (reference sequence). The CDR3 has 16 residues. V lost 0 bases and J lost 0, with 12 bases in between. TCRdb called the 5' RACE reads again in MiXCR, with one record for every CDR3 protein. Altogether roughly 720,000 distinct CDR3 sequences are present, around a sixth being singletons, with the ten largest covering roughly 14%. On this clonotype itself: Its antigen is unknown.

These data also featured in a second study, about T cells expressing NK-cell markers. That report notes: Among eight sequenced donors, seven carried HCMV seropositivity while one was seronegative. The study found these clonotypes also leading the CD3+CD56-NKG2C+ fraction in four donors.

Source material: PBMCs. This receptor was taken from a woman in her late teens or twenties in good health. V usage is TRBV20-1 and J usage is TRBJ2-1, with D unclear. CDR3 nucleotides: TGCAGTGCTAGAGAGGCGAGCGTAAGCTCCTACAATGAGCAGTTCTTC. Translating gives CSAREASVSSYNEQFF.